This is a list of T cell receptor beta chains from one sample in a study of blood T cell repertoires in COVID-19. TCRdb keeps only in-frame clones here, not all; method: immunoSEQ multiplex PCR. The profile shows fewer than 150,000 clones, approximately 80% of them singletons. The sample was peripheral blood. The receptors were sampled from an elderly man with acute or convalescent COVID-19. Each CDR3 is given with its conserved first and last residue. Each record gives: V gene, CDR3 protein.

>TRBV2
CASRERGGNYGYTF
>TRBV29-1
CSVEPGAEAFF
>TRBV11-2
CASALTELYEQYF
>TRBV30
CAWSGQMNTEAFF
>TRBV10-1
CASSGPGQGTYPTNEKLFF
>TRBV7-2
CASSFPGSEQYF
>TRBV27
CASSSYRGISYNEQFF
>TRBV3-1/TRBV3-2
CASSQEGSGNTIYF
>TRBV10-3
CAISESLRDREYQARGNTIYF
>TRBV30
CAWIGGAGGYTQYF
>TRBV6-7
CASSYPGQGEYQPQHF
>TRBV27
CASSFGGATNEKLFF
>TRBV28
CASSLLPRGGPRSRETQYF
>TRBV19
CASSIDREGGYTF
>TRBV28
CASSGTGRNEQFF
>TRBV27
CASSSGTVGGETQYF
>TRBV5-5
CASSLGPTDTYEQYF
>TRBV7-9
CASSLQGGFNSPLHF
>TRBV12-3/TRBV12-4
CASSPGFDSPLHF
>TRBV4-2
CASSQVWRAGSTNEKLFF
>TRBV4-3
CASSLLAGQAGYTF
>TRBV19
CASMGQGSGNTIYF
>TRBV18
CASSPFPAGGSTDTQYF
>TRBV7-2
CASSFNRAPDTQYF
>TRBV15
CATSRDQMNTEAFF
>TRBV3-1/TRBV3-2
CASSQDRATQYF
>TRBV4-2
CASSRGQGYTGELFF
>TRBV6-1
CASSEWEGAPLQAFF
>TRBV27
CASRFFPGQYTEAFF
>TRBV28
CASSLSGGGTYEQYF
>TRBV9
CASSVEGRDRDTQYF
>TRBV27
CASSLSGAYGYTF
>TRBV5-1
CASSGNFGQGRSYEQYF
>TRBV3-1/TRBV3-2
CASRPGTGGLDEQFF
>TRBV5-6
CASSLKFRSVVGEKLFF
>TRBV2
CASSDWQGATGELFF
>TRBV19
CASSYSTNTGELFF
>TRBV15
CATLPGQGFGVLETQYF
>TRBV11-2
CASSLDRLAHNEQFF
>TRBV7-9
CASNHDGDPYEQYF
>TRBV3-1/TRBV3-2
CASSQDVGGGSTEAFF
>TRBV13
CASSVTGGLAQYF
>TRBV10-3
CAISADRVGYTF
>TRBV10-3
CAISGTTQNTGELFF
>TRBV29-1
CSVAADTGELFF
>TRBV7-2
CASSLETGKQFF
>TRBV2
CASRPGRGGPGELFF
>TRBV6-5
CASSRTEAFF
>TRBV27
CASSQGYRGKAFF
>TRBV27
CASSQTGGLGQPQHF
>TRBV12-1
CASSPGQGDTIYF
>TRBV7-2
CASSFYGPGSGYTF
>TRBV20-1
CSAGGKETQYF
>TRBV7-8
CASSLSETDTQYF
>TRBV18
CASSAQGIGNSPLHF
>TRBV7-9
CASSPLVGTGSSDTQYF